This T cell receptor (beta chain) was retrieved from a study of molecular identifiers for immune sequencing clone quantification. General study findings and limits: Identical TCR molecules sharing a barcode could underestimate highly expanded clone sizes. Among effectors, clones above 20 RNA copies held over 98% of molecules; among naive cells, under 1%. In a background of about a million naive cells, spiked Jurkat TCR RNA from one cell was reportedly detectable.

This clonotype was seen many times. Its antigen is currently unknown. Both previously described methods and listed TCR primers were employed to make bulk TCR libraries. TCRdb passed the PCR reads through MiXCR, listing each CDR3 protein once. The data hold roughly 320,000 distinct CDR3 sequences, with 20% to 25% observed a single time. The CDR3 loop spans 15 amino acids. The V segment lost 5 bases and the J segment 3 bases; nucleotides outside the gene matches: 6. Germline assignment: CDR1 SQVTM and CDR2 ANQGSEA. The TCR originated in a human donor in good health. Some libraries in this study had Jurkat cell RNA spiked in. The sequencing sample was made of naive CD8+ T cells from blood, with Jurkat cell RNA spiked in. Subset reported: FACS-sorted CD8+CD4-CCR7+CD45RA+ naive T cells. V gene TRBV29-1 combines with J gene TRBJ2-2; 10 bases match TRBD2. CDR3 in DNA: TGCAGCGTTTGGCCTAGCGGGAGAGACACCGGGGAGCTGTTTTTT. It specifies CSVWPSGRDTGELFF.